These 29 T cell receptor beta chains were sequenced from one sample in a study of T cells after yellow fever vaccination. One entry per CDR3 protein, called by TCRdb with MiXCR from the 5' RACE reads. This table has approximately 510,000 distinct CDR3 sequences, about a fifth appearing once. The input for sequencing was PBMCs, taken roughly 20 days after the first yellow fever vaccination. These receptors originate from a man aged 18 to 30 who received the YFV17D yellow fever vaccine.

The CDR3 is CASSQVKLSDAAFF. The CDR3 coding sequence is TGCGCCAGCAGCCAAGTGAAGCTTTCGGACGCTGCTTTCTTT. The V call is TRBV4-3, the J call TRBJ1-1; no clear D gene. Germline V gives CDR1 LGHNA, CDR2 YSLEER. CDR3 size: 14 residues. With 1 base removed from V and 11 bases from J, the gap between germline ends came to 17 bases.

This clonotype appeared many times. The chain recombines TRBV12-3 or TRBV12-4 with TRBJ2-2; TRBD1 is a possible D gene (5 bases). The CDR3 extends over 14 amino acids. V lost 3 bases, J lost 7 bases, and 12 bases lay in between. Written as DNA, the CDR3 is TGTGCCAGCAGTTTGTTATCAGGGCTCGGGGAGCTGTTTTTT. Translation gives CASSLLSGLGELFF.

The V and J genes are TRBV5-1 and TRBJ2-2; no reliable D call. This CDR3 contains 16 residues. The V gene lost 0 bases and the J gene lost 0 bases, with 9 bases spanning the gap. Germline V gene sequence: CDR1 SGHRS, CDR2 YFSETQ. The CDR3 loop is CASSLGWAANTGELFF. CDR3 in DNA: TGCGCCAGCAGCTTGGGTTGGGCCGCGAACACCGGGGAGCTGTTTTTT.

This clonotype appeared a few times. The genes are TRBV5-6 and TRBJ2-7, with TRBD1 matching over 8 bases. Losses at the gene ends were 1 base for V and 6 bases for J; bases not matched to a gene: 6. Per the germline V gene, CDR1 is SGHDT and CDR2 is YYEEEE. This CDR3 spans 14 amino acids. This CDR3 reads CASSLPWDRREQYV. The CDR3 coding sequence is TGTGCCAGCAGCTTGCCATGGGACAGGCGCGAGCAGTACGTC.

The V and J genes are TRBV6-6 and TRBJ2-1; D remains ambiguous. The CDR3 consists of 13 residues. The germline V and J ends were trimmed by 2 bases and 7 bases, with 9 bases remaining between them. Looked up from germline, CDR1 is MNHNY and CDR2 is SVGAGI (reference sequence). The CDR3, as DNA: TGTGCCAGCAGTTACAGTTGGTTGAATGAGCAGTTCTTC. Protein: CASSYSWLNEQFF.

This clonotype appeared a few times. The genes are TRBV28 and TRBJ2-2; unclear D gene. V was pared by 5 bases and J by 1 base, with 14 bases between. This CDR3 is built from 16 residues. Germline loops: CDR1 MDHEN, CDR2 SYDVKM. Written as DNA, the CDR3 is TGTGCCAGCAGTCCTTACTCCGACTTGAACACCGGGGAGCTGTTTTTT. It codes for CASSPYSDLNTGELFF.

This CDR3 reads CASRRRDPGQGSAEQFF. In nucleotides, the CDR3 is TGCGCCAGTCGTCGGAGGGACCCGGGACAGGGGTCGGCTGAGCAGTTCTTC. V usage is TRBV4-1 and J usage is TRBJ2-1; 10 bases map to TRBD1. V gave up 9 bases and J gave up 9 bases; unmatched junction bases: 20. This CDR3 has 17 residues. The germline gives CDR1 MGHRA, CDR2 YSYEKL.

This clonotype was counted at least ten times. The chain links TRBV4-2 to TRBJ2-5; 11 bases match TRBD2. Per the germline V gene, CDR1 is LGHNA and CDR2 is YNFKEQ. V lost 0 bases, J lost 5 bases, and 2 bases stayed unmatched. This CDR3 is 15 amino acids long. The CDR3 loop reads CASSQDSGGAETQYF. As DNA, the CDR3 is TGTGCCAGCAGCCAAGATAGCGGGGGGGCCGAGACCCAGTACTTC.

With regard to this clonotype: Relative to the germline gene, one junction end is altered; a read error may explain this. This chain uses TRBV7-2 with TRBJ2-2; a weak D match, TRBD2 (5 bases). CDR3 size: 14 residues. Germline lookup yields CDR1 SGHTA and CDR2 FQGNSA. CDR3 amino acids: CASSLATNTGEPFF. The DNA for the CDR3 is TGTGCCAGCAGCTTAGCCACAAACACCGGGGAGCCGTTTTTT.

This clonotype was detected a few times. The rearrangement joins TRBV27 to TRBJ2-2; 7 bases are a match to TRBD1. V dropped 3 bases and J dropped 4; count of bases not matched to a gene: 5. Germline values: CDR1 MNHEY, CDR2 SMNVEV (reference sequence). The CDR3 runs to 15 residues. The CDR3 spells CASSFLPGGTGELFF. The CDR3 bases are TGTGCCAGCAGTTTTTTGCCAGGGGGCACCGGGGAGCTGTTTTTT.

The chain has TRBV18 and TRBJ2-3; 7 positions match TRBD1. J was trimmed by 4 bases and V by 3 bases; bases with no gene match: 10. Germline V CDR1 and CDR2: KGHSH, LQKENI. There are 16 residues in the CDR3. The CDR3 bases are TGTGCCAGCTCACCTGGGGCAGGTCAGGGGGCAGATACGCAGTATTTT. As protein: CASSPGAGQGADTQYF. Full variable domain (outside the CDR3, taken from reference TRBV18 and TRBJ2-3): NAGVMQNPRHLVRRRGQEARLRCSPMKGHSHVYWYRQLPEEGLKFMVYLQKENIIDESGMPKERFSAEFPKEGPSILRIQQVVRGDSAAYFCASSPGAGQGADTQYFGPGTRLTVL.

The chain joins TRBV2 to TRBJ2-2; no reliable D call. The CDR3 loop spans 12 amino acids. V lost 7 bases, J lost 8 bases, and 11 bases lay in between. Germline-derived CDR1 and CDR2 are SNHLY and FYNNEI. As DNA, the CDR3 is TGTGCCAGCATCCTCAGTGGGGGGGAGCTGTTTTTT. Translated, it gives CASILSGGELFF.

This CDR3 is CASSAGTPSYEQYF. CDR3 nucleotide sequence: TGTGCCAGCAGCGCCGGGACACCTTCCTACGAGCAGTACTTC. This sequence joins TRBV11-2 and TRBJ2-7, with D possibly being TRBD1 (6 bases). V gave up 5 bases and J gave up 1 base, with 12 bases separating them. Germline V CDR1 and CDR2: SGHAT, FQNNGV. The CDR3 is 14 amino acids.

The chain carries TRBV9 and TRBJ2-5, with TRBD2 as a possible D gene (6 bases). This CDR3 spans 14 amino acids. Germline values: CDR1 SGDLS, CDR2 YYNGEE. Between the trimmed V and J ends, which lost 2 bases and 5 bases, there was a span of 13 bases. CDR3 amino acids: CASSVQAGAETQYF. The CDR3, as DNA: TGTGCCAGCAGCGTTCAAGCGGGTGCTGAGACCCAGTACTTC.

Many counts were recorded for this clonotype. The chain uses TRBV7-2 and TRBJ1-5; D is perhaps TRBD1 (6 bases). Germline-derived CDR1 and CDR2 are SGHTA and FQGNSA. This CDR3 has 14 residues. Trimming pared 8 bases from V and 11 bases from J, leaving 22 bases between. Here the CDR3 DNA reads TGTGCCAGCGGCCCCGGGTCAACTGAGGGGGCCCAGCATTTT. Protein: CASGPGSTEGAQHF.

This clonotype occurred a few times. This sequence joins TRBV14 and TRBJ2-1; the match to TRBD1 covers 8 bases. V was clipped by 4 bases and J by 10 bases; unmatched bases: 6. Per germline, CDR1 SGHDN and CDR2 FVKESK. The CDR3 runs to 13 residues. The CDR3 DNA is TGTGCCAGCAGCCTCGGGACAGGCTGGGAGCAGTTCTTC. Encoded protein: CASSLGTGWEQFF. The full variable domain, completed using reference TRBV14 and TRBJ2-1, is EAGVTQFPSHSVIEKGQTVTLRCDPISGHDNLYWYRRVMGKEIKFLLHFVKESKQDESGMPNNRFLAERTGGTYSTLKVQPAELEDSGVYFCASSLGTGWEQFFGPGTRLTVL.

The chain employs TRBV6-2 or TRBV6-3 and TRBJ1-2; D perhaps matches TRBD1 (5 bases). Germline lookup yields CDR1 MNHEY and CDR2 SVGEGT. V was clipped by 0 bases and J by 4 bases, with 12 bases between them. The CDR3 contains 15 residues. The DNA for the CDR3 is TGTGCCAGCAGTTACTCCCGGGGCCTGGGCTATGGCTACACCTTC. Protein: CASSYSRGLGYGYTF.

This clonotype has ten or more counts. The V gene is TRBV14, the J gene TRBJ2-1, with D uncertain. The CDR3 is 12 residues long. V was shortened by 0 bases and J by 7 bases, with 4 bases between the two germline ends. CDR1 is SGHDN and CDR2 is FVKESK in the germline V gene. The CDR3 reads CASSQDGNEQFF. The CDR3, as DNA: TGTGCCAGCAGCCAAGATGGGAATGAGCAGTTCTTC.

The chain combines TRBV5-1 with TRBJ1-4; D is perhaps TRBD1 (5 bases). The CDR3 runs 14 residues. Germline V lookup: CDR1 SGHRS, CDR2 YFSETQ. V gave up 0 bases and J gave up 7 bases, with 10 bases separating them. The CDR3 coding sequence is TGCGCCAGCAGCTTGGAGGCAGGGCGTGAAAAACTGTTTTTT. As protein: CASSLEAGREKLFF.

This clonotype was counted ten times or more. The chain joins TRBV5-1 to TRBJ1-5; no firm D call. The ends were cut back, 4 bases at V and 4 bases at J, with 9 bases in the middle. Germline lookup yields CDR1 SGHRS and CDR2 YFSETQ. This CDR3 region has 13 residues. This chain's CDR3 is CASSPDGNQPQHF. As DNA, the CDR3 is TGCGCCAGCAGCCCGGACGGGAATCAGCCCCAGCATTTT. The variable domain in full, completed from reference TRBV5-1 and TRBJ1-5, reads KAGVTQTPRYLIKTRGQQVTLSCSPISGHRSVSWYQQTPGQGLQFLFEYFSETQRNKGNFPGRFSGRQFSNSRSEMNVSTLELGDSALYLCASSPDGNQPQHFGDGTRLSIL.

The J gene is TRBJ2-2, the V gene TRBV21-1; the table's D gene call, TRBD1, was not cross checked with the DNA. TRBV21-1 is noted as a pseudogene. This CDR3 is built from 16 residues. The CDR3 sequence is CASSKRRQANTGELFF. DNA of the CDR3: TGTGCCAGCAGCAAAAGGAGACAGGCGAACACCGGGGAGCTGTTTTTT.

The count of this clonotype is one. The rearrangement joins TRBV19 to TRBJ2-5; D tentatively fits TRBD1 or TRBD2 (7 bases each). CDR1 is LNHDA, CDR2 SQIVND, per germline (reference sequence). The CDR3 covers 16 residues. V gave up 4 bases and J gave up 3 bases, with 18 bases separating them. CDR3 DNA sequence: TGTGCCAGTAGTAGTAGACAGGGAGGGGTGGAAGAGACCCAGTACTTC. Residues: CASSSRQGGVEETQYF.

This clonotype was recorded a few times. The gene calls are TRBV6-2 or TRBV6-3 and TRBJ1-5; D possibly corresponds to TRBD1 (5 bases). This CDR3 has 14 amino acids. Germline V CDR1 and CDR2: MNHEY, SVGEGT. V lost 8 bases to trimming and J lost 5 bases, with 16 bases between them. CDR3 sequence reads: CASQSGTLDQPQHF. The CDR3 DNA reads as TGTGCCAGCCAAAGCGGGACGCTCGATCAGCCCCAGCATTTT.

CDR3 DNA: TGTGCCAGCAGCGTAGTGGCGGGGGGGTACAATGAGCAGTTCTTC. This encodes CASSVVAGGYNEQFF. The chain has TRBV9 and TRBJ2-1, with TRBD2 matching 9 bases. The CDR3 has 15 amino acids. After removal of 0 bases from V and 4 bases from J, the junction contained 2 bases not matched to a gene. Germline CDR1 reads SGDLS; CDR2 reads YYNGEE.

The V gene is TRBV7-9, the J gene TRBJ2-7, with TRBD1 matching 8 bases. The CDR3 covers 16 residues. Germline values: CDR1 SEHNR, CDR2 FQNEAQ (reference sequence). Trimming took 3 bases from V and 5 from J; bases not matched to a gene: 12. The CDR3 sequence: CASSFLRDRGGDEQYF. The CDR3 bases are TGTGCCAGCAGCTTTCTTCGCGACAGGGGCGGCGACGAGCAGTACTTC.

V is TRBV5-6 and J is TRBJ2-7; D call uncertain. Trimming left V 4 bases short and J 1 base short, with 9 bases between. Germline V gene data show CDR1 as SGHDT and CDR2 as YYEEEE. There are 13 residues in the CDR3. CDR3 sequence (DNA): TGTGCCAGCAGCGACTGGGGATCCTACGAGCAGTACGTC. Translated, it gives CASSDWGSYEQYV.

This clonotype was detected a few times. The chain has TRBV9 and TRBJ1-2; D is unresolved. V was clipped by 4 bases and J by 7 bases, with 17 bases between them. CDR3 length: 14 residues. Germline assignment: CDR1 SGDLS and CDR2 YYNGEE. In DNA form, the CDR3 reads TGTGCCAGCAGCCACCCAAGGGCGGGTGCTGGCTACACCTTC. Encoded protein: CASSHPRAGAGYTF. Full variable domain (rest looked up from reference TRBV9 and TRBJ1-2): DSGVTQTPKHLITATGQRVTLRCSPRSGDLSVYWYQQSLDQGLQFLIQYYNGEERAKGNILERFSAQQFPDLHSELNLSSLELGDSALYFCASSHPRAGAGYTFGSGTRLTVV.

This clonotype showed up just a few times. CDR3 in amino acids: CAISDQGLQPQHF. The CDR3 DNA reads TGTGCCATCAGTGATCAGGGCCTTCAGCCCCAGCATTTT. The chain has TRBV10-3 and TRBJ1-5; weak D call: TRBD1 (5 bases). The V end lost 3 bases, the J end lost 6 bases, and 9 bases lay between the germline ends. The germline V gene has CDR1 ENHRY and CDR2 SYGVKD. The CDR3 has 13 residues.

This clonotype was found a few times. The chain uses TRBV15 and TRBJ1-4; the match to TRBD1 covers 8 bases. The germline gives CDR1 LNHNV, CDR2 YYDKDF (reference sequence). The CDR3 runs 14 residues. The J segment lost 8 bases and the V segment lost 3 bases, leaving 5 bases of the junction unmatched. CDR3 loop: CATSRERQGEKLFF. The CDR3 DNA reads TGTGCCACCAGCAGGGAGAGACAGGGGGAAAAACTGTTTTTT.